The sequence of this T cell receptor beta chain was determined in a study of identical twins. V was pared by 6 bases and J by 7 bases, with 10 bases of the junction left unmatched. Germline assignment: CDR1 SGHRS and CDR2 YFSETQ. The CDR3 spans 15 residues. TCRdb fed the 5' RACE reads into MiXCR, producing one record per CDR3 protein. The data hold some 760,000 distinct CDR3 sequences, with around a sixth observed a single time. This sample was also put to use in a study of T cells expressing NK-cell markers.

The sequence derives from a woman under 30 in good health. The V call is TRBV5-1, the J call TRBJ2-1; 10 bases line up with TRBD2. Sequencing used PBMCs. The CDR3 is CASTPTAGGLNEQFF. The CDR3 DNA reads TGCGCCAGCACCCCCACAGCGGGGGGGTTAAATGAGCAGTTCTTC.